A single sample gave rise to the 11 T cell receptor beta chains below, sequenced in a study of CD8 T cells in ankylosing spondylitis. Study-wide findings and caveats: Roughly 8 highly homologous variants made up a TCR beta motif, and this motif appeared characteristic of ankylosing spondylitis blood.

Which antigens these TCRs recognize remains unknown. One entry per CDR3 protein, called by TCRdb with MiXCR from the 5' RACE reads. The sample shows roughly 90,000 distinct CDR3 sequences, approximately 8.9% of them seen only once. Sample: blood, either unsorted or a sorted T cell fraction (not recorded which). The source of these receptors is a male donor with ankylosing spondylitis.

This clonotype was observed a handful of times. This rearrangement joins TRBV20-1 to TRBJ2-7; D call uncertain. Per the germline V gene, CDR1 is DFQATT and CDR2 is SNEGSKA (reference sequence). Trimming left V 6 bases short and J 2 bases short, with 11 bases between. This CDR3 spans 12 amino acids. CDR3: CSARALTYEQYF. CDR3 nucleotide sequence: TGCAGTGCCCGGGCCCTAACCTACGAGCAGTACTTC.

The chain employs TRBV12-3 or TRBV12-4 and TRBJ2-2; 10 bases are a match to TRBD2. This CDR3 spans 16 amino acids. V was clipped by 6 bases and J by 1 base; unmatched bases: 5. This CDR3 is CASSLLAGLNTGELFF. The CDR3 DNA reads TGTGCCAGCAGCCTACTAGCGGGACTGAACACCGGGGAGCTGTTTTTT.

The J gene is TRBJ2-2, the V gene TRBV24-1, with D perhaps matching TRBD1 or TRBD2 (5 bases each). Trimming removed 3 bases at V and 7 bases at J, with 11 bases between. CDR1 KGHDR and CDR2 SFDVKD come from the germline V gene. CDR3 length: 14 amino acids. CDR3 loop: CATSDPGPNGELFF. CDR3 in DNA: TGTGCCACCAGTGATCCGGGGCCTAACGGGGAGCTGTTTTTT.

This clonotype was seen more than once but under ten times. The CDR3 DNA sequence: TGCGCCAGCAGCTTAAACAGGGTAACGGGCACTGAAGCTTTCTTT. Translating gives CASSLNRVTGTEAFF. The chain couples TRBV5-1 to TRBJ1-1, with a tentative D call TRBD1 (6 bases). The CDR3 loop spans 15 amino acids. The ends were cut back, 2 bases at V and 4 bases at J, with 15 bases in the middle. The V gene's germline CDR1 is SGHRS and CDR2 YFSETQ.

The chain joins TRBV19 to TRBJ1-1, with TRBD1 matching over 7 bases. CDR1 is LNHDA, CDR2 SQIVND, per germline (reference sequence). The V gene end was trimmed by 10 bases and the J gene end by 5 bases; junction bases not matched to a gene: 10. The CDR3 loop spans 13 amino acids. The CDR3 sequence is CATPSRGGTEAFF. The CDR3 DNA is TGTGCCACCCCATCCAGGGGGGGGACTGAAGCTTTCTTT.

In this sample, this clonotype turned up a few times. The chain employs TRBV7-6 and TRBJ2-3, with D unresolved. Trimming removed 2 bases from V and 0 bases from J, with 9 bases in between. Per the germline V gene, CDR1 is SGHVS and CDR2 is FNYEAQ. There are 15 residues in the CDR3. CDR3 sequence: CASSLLPGSTDTQYF. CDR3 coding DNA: TGTGCCAGCAGCTTACTCCCGGGTAGCACAGATACGCAGTATTTT.

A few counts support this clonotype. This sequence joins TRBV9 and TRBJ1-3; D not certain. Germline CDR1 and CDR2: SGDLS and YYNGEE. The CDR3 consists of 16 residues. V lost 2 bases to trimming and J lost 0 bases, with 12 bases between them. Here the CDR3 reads CASSVDRLSSGNTIYF. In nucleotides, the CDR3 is TGTGCCAGCAGCGTGGACCGTTTAAGCTCTGGAAACACCATATATTTT.

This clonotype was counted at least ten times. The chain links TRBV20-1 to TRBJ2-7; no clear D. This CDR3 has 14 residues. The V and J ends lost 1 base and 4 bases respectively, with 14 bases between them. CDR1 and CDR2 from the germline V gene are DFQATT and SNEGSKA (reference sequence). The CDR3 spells CSARGPGKEYEQYF. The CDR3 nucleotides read TGCAGTGCTAGAGGTCCGGGTAAAGAGTACGAGCAGTACTTC.

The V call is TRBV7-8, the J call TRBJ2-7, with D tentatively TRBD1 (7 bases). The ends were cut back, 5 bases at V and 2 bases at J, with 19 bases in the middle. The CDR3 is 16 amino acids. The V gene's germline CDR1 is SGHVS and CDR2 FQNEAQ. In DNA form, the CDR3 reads TGTGCCAGCAGCGGAGGGGACAGTGGGTTCCCCTACGAGCAGTACGTC. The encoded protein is CASSGGDSGFPYEQYV.

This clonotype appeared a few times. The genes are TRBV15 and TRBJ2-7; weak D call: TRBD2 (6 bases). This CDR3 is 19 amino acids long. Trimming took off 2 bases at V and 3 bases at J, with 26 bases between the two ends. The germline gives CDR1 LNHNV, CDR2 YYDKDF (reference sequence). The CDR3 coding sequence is TGTGCCACCAGCAGAAGTGAGGACTATCCCCCTAATAACTTCTACGAGCAGTACTTC. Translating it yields CATSRSEDYPPNNFYEQYF.

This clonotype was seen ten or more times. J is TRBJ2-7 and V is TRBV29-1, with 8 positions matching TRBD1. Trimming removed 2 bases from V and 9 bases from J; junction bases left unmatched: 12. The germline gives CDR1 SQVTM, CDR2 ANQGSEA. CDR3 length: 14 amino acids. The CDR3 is CSVESQGQALMQYF. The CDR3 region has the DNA TGCAGCGTTGAATCTCAGGGACAGGCGTTGATGCAGTACTTC.